The entry below gives a single TCR beta chain sequence along with its context. The CDR3 is 13 amino acids. V lost 3 bases and J lost 2; bases outside the gene matches: 4. Germline V lookup: CDR1 SQVTM, CDR2 ANQGSEA. This sample is drawn from a study of PD-L1 blockade in urothelial cancer. Study-level background: Previous chemotherapy exposure amounted to 0 to 3 regimens for patients.

Locally advanced or metastatic urothelial carcinoma affected all patients. Each PCR contained spiked-in synthetic TCR analog templates. The study quantified FFPE tumor DNA with amplified housekeeping genes. Sequencing was performed with immunoSEQ multiplex PCR; in TCRdb, only in-frame clones are kept and a portion is missing. Counted here are tens of thousands of clones, roughly 36% occurring once; the ten biggest clones make up more than 8.5%. The source material was tumor tissue, sampled before atezolizumab (anti-PD-L1) treatment. The chain employs TRBV29-1 and TRBJ2-7; 7 bases are shared with TRBD1. The clonotype originates from a man aged 60 to 75 with urothelial cancer. The CDR3 is CSVDTGDPYEQYF. CDR3 bases: TGCAGCGTTGATACAGGGGACCCCTACGAGCAGTACTTC.